This entry lists 30 T cell receptor beta chains sequenced from one sample in a study of T cell repertoires in cytomegalovirus infection. MiXCR, run by TCRdb on the reads, gives a single entry per CDR3 protein. The sample has 250,000 or so distinct CDR3 sequences; approximately 9% are singletons. Sequencing was done on a sample of PBMCs. The receptors come from a human donor in good health (CMV status not recorded). Some clones in this sample may be carry-over from other donors' samples.

The gene calls are TRBV5-1 and TRBJ2-3; D is possibly TRBD1 or TRBD2 (5 bases each). Germline loops: CDR1 SGHRS, CDR2 YFSETQ. There are 17 residues in the CDR3. Trimming took 4 bases from V and 3 from J, leaving 21 bases between them. DNA of the CDR3: TGCGCCAGCAGCCGGGGTTCTGACAGCCGGATGACAGATACGCAGTATTTT. It specifies CASSRGSDSRMTDTQYF.

This clonotype came up many times. The chain recombines TRBV7-8 with TRBJ2-5; D is tentatively TRBD1 or TRBD2 (5 bases each). Germline CDR1 SGHVS, CDR2 FQNEAQ. V was shortened by 1 base and J by 5 bases, with 14 bases between the two germline ends. The CDR3 is 15 residues long. Here the CDR3 DNA reads TGTGCCAGCAGCTTAGGACAGAGGTCGGGGGAGACCCAGTACTTC. Translated, it gives CASSLGQRSGETQYF.

This clonotype was counted at least ten times. The V and J genes are TRBV6-2 or TRBV6-3 and TRBJ2-1; 7 bases agree with TRBD2. CDR1 is MNHEY and CDR2 is SVGEGT in the germline V gene. CDR3 length: 14 residues. With V trimmed by 6 bases and J by 0 bases, 2 bases remained unmatched. The CDR3 region has the DNA TGTGCCAGCAGGGGACTAAGCTCCTACAATGAGCAGTTCTTC. It is translated as CASRGLSSYNEQFF.

This clonotype was found many times. The chain employs TRBV12-3 or TRBV12-4 and TRBJ2-5, with D maybe TRBD2 (6 bases). The CDR3 length is 13 residues. V was shortened by 5 bases and J by 4 bases, with 11 bases between the two germline ends. CDR3 in amino acids: CASSPPGVETQYF. The CDR3 DNA is TGTGCCAGCAGTCCCCCGGGAGTAGAGACCCAGTACTTC.

The chain is built from TRBV7-2 and TRBJ2-1; D unclear. V lost 1 base and J 4 bases, leaving 11 bases between the germline ends. Germline-derived CDR1 and CDR2 are SGHTA and FQGNSA. The CDR3 sequence is 15 residues long. The CDR3 loop is CASSLGTTRYNEQFF. Written as DNA, the CDR3 is TGTGCCAGCAGCTTAGGAACTACTCGGTACAATGAGCAGTTCTTC.

This clonotype has ten or more counts. V gene TRBV10-3 combines with J gene TRBJ2-1, with TRBD2 identical over 8 bases. This CDR3 has 15 amino acids. The V gene end was trimmed by 4 bases and the J gene end by 0 bases; junction bases not matched to a gene: 2. The germline CDR1 and CDR2 sequences are ENHRY and SYGVKD. The CDR3 loop reads CAISAGGVSYNEQFF. DNA for the CDR3: TGTGCCATCAGTGCCGGGGGGGTCTCCTACAATGAGCAGTTCTTC.

In this sample, this clonotype turned up a few times. The chain joins TRBV2 to TRBJ2-2; possible D gene TRBD2, 5 bases. The V and J ends lost 0 bases and 4 bases respectively, with 9 bases between them. This CDR3 contains 15 residues. Per the germline V gene, CDR1 is SNHLY and CDR2 is FYNNEI. The CDR3 protein is CASSEAARGTGELFF. CDR3 coding DNA: TGTGCCAGCAGTGAAGCAGCACGGGGCACCGGGGAGCTGTTTTTT.

This clonotype was counted between two and nine times. This sequence joins TRBV11-2 and TRBJ1-2, with TRBD1 matching 9 bases. V trimming: 3 bases; J trimming: 8 bases; junction bases outside the gene matches: 4. The CDR3 covers 13 residues. CDR1 and CDR2 (germline): SGHAT, FQNNGV. The CDR3 DNA sequence: TGTGCCAGCAGCTTTCAGACAGGGGGAGGCTACACCTTC. It yields the protein CASSFQTGGGYTF.

This clonotype was recorded a few times. This rearrangement joins TRBV30 to TRBJ2-5; no clear D. Germline-derived CDR1 and CDR2 are GTSNPN and SVGIG (reference sequence). Trimming stripped 2 bases from V and 0 bases from J, with 16 bases between. The CDR3 length is 16 residues. Here the CDR3 reads CAWSKWKKEYQETQYF. The CDR3 nucleotides are TGTGCCTGGAGTAAATGGAAGAAAGAGTACCAAGAGACCCAGTACTTC.

The table lists this clonotype with many counts. The gene calls are TRBV24-1 and TRBJ1-2; TRBD1 agrees at 8 bases. Losses at the gene ends were 6 bases for V and 1 base for J; bases not matched to a gene: 3. Germline CDR1 reads KGHDR; CDR2 reads SFDVKD. The CDR3 runs 14 residues. The CDR3 is CATSPGQVNYGYTF. The CDR3 DNA reads as TGTGCCACCAGTCCGGGACAGGTTAACTATGGCTACACCTTC.

The sample holds many counts of this clonotype. The chain links TRBV7-2 to TRBJ2-1, with 12 bases that match TRBD2. The CDR3 covers 15 residues. Germline assignment: CDR1 SGHTA and CDR2 FQGNSA. After removal of 5 bases from V and 10 bases from J, the junction contained 9 bases not matched to a gene. CDR3 coding DNA: TGTGCCAGCAGCCCGCGGACTAGCGGGGTGCAGGAGCAGTTCTTC. Protein sequence: CASSPRTSGVQEQFF.

Turning to this clonotype: Just one base apart from a much larger clone, this may be a read error. Here the CDR3 omits its conserved ending phenylalanine or tryptophan, so a read error is the likely source. The chain recombines TRBV12-3 or TRBV12-4 with TRBJ2-6; either TRBD1 or TRBD2 may fit D (5 bases each). CDR3 length: 10 amino acids. Trimming shortened V by 8 bases and J by 11 bases, and 7 bases separated the two germline ends. CDR3 nucleotide sequence: TGTGCCAGCCGGGGCTACGTCCTGACTTCC. It yields the protein CASRGYVLTS.

The chain joins TRBV12-3 or TRBV12-4 to TRBJ2-3; 12 nucleotides match TRBD2. The trim removed 4 bases at V and 5 bases at J, leaving 7 bases unmatched. The CDR3 covers 16 residues. The CDR3 loop reads CASSSRLAGGQDTQYF. Here the CDR3 DNA reads TGTGCCAGCAGTTCTCGCCTAGCGGGGGGGCAAGATACGCAGTATTTT.

The chain links TRBV25-1 to TRBJ2-1; 13 bases align to TRBD2. Germline lookup yields CDR1 MGHDK and CDR2 SYGVNS. The CDR3 is made up of 19 amino acids. The trim removed 7 bases at V and 6 bases at J, leaving 18 bases unmatched. CDR3 amino acids: CASKGGLGTSGNSANEQFF. DNA of the CDR3: TGTGCCAGCAAAGGAGGCCTTGGGACTAGCGGGAATTCGGCCAATGAGCAGTTCTTC.

The chain recombines TRBV29-1 with TRBJ1-6; D unresolved. The CDR3 loop spans 12 amino acids. CDR1 and CDR2 from the germline V gene are SQVTM and ANQGSEA. V lost 5 bases, J lost 12 bases, and 14 bases lay in between. The CDR3 nucleotides are TGCAGCGTTAGGCAGGCCTTGGGACCCCTCCACTTT. The encoded protein is CSVRQALGPLHF.

This clonotype was recorded many times. One end of the junction fails to match germline, which may point to a read error. This chain uses TRBV3-1 with TRBJ1-2; TRBD1 might be the D (6 bases). The CDR3 has 14 residues. In germline, CDR1 is LGHDT, CDR2 YNNKEL (reference sequence). The CDR3 DNA is TGTGCCAGCAGCCAAGGATATGGACAGCAGCCACTCCGCTTC. Translation: CASSQGYGQQPLRF.

This clonotype appeared a few times. This sequence joins TRBV19 and TRBJ2-6; tentative D call: TRBD2 (7 bases). V was pared by 3 bases and J by 0 bases, with 18 bases between. The germline CDR1 and CDR2 sequences are LNHDA and SQIVND (reference sequence). This CDR3 is built from 19 residues. In DNA, the CDR3 is TGTGCCAGTAGTATGGGCCCTCGGGGGGCGAACTCTGGGGCCAACGTCCTGACTTTC. This gives the protein CASSMGPRGANSGANVLTF.

This clonotype was seen repeatedly, ten times or more. The rearrangement links TRBV7-2 to TRBJ1-1; D gene ambiguous. Germline V gene sequence: CDR1 SGHTA, CDR2 FQGNSA. The V end was cut by 1 base, the J end by 5 bases, with 11 bases between. This CDR3 is 14 amino acids long. The DNA for the CDR3 is TGTGCCAGCAGCTTAGATATGGTGAGGACTGAAGCTTTCTTT. This gives the protein CASSLDMVRTEAFF.

This clonotype has only a few counts. The rearrangement joins TRBV28 to TRBJ2-6; TRBD1 agrees at 12 bases. The CDR3 spans 17 residues. Germline CDR1 MDHEN, CDR2 SYDVKM. The trim removed 6 bases at V and 3 bases at J, leaving 6 bases unmatched. The CDR3 protein is CASSRDRGLGGANVLTF. The CDR3 DNA sequence: TGTGCCAGCAGCCGGGACAGGGGGCTCGGTGGGGCCAACGTCCTGACTTTC.

This clonotype turned up a few times. The V gene is TRBV20-1, the J gene TRBJ2-5, with 13 bases fitting TRBD2. There are 17 residues in the CDR3. J gave up 5 bases and V 6 bases, and 15 bases lay outside the gene matches. Germline CDR1 is DFQATT and CDR2 is SNEGSKA (reference sequence). The CDR3 here is CSATVRTSGRPWETQYF. CDR3 bases: TGCAGTGCGACCGTTCGGACTAGCGGGAGACCTTGGGAGACCCAGTACTTC.

This clonotype has a handful of counts. The chain has TRBV7-2 and TRBJ1-2; D is perhaps TRBD1 (6 bases). The CDR3 is 18 amino acids. The ends were cut back, 1 base at V and 0 bases at J, with 18 bases in the middle. Germline V lookup: CDR1 SGHTA, CDR2 FQGNSA. The CDR3: CASSLEGPGALANYGYTF. For the CDR3, the DNA is TGTGCCAGCAGCTTAGAGGGCCCGGGGGCGTTAGCTAACTATGGCTACACCTTC.

This clonotype was detected many times. The V and J genes are TRBV11-2 and TRBJ1-1; D gene ambiguous. Germline V CDR1 and CDR2: SGHAT, FQNNGV. Trimming took 2 bases from V and 0 from J, leaving 10 bases between them. There are 15 residues in the CDR3. The chain's CDR3 is CASSLFTELNTEAFF. CDR3 in DNA: TGTGCCAGCAGCTTATTTACAGAATTGAACACTGAAGCTTTCTTT.

This clonotype was seen ten or more times. V and J are TRBV20-1 and TRBJ2-3, with D possibly matching TRBD1 (7 bases). CDR3 length: 16 residues. CDR1 and CDR2 (germline): DFQATT, SNEGSKA (reference sequence). V dropped 5 bases and J dropped 4 bases, with 22 bases sitting between them. CDR3 sequence: CSALGLRTGEADTQYF. The CDR3, as DNA: TGCAGTGCTCTTGGCCTCCGCACAGGGGAGGCAGATACGCAGTATTTT.

The rearrangement uses TRBV2 and TRBJ2-7; possibly TRBD2 for D (5 bases). The germline V gene has CDR1 SNHLY and CDR2 FYNNEI. The V end was cut by 6 bases, the J end by 2 bases, with 17 bases between. CDR3 size: 15 residues. CDR3 sequence reads: CASRVSRVDAYEQYF. The CDR3 nucleotides are TGTGCCAGCAGGGTTTCGAGGGTAGACGCCTACGAGCAGTACTTC.

The chain recombines TRBV28 with TRBJ1-2; no firm D call. The CDR3 runs 13 residues. Germline V gene data show CDR1 as MDHEN and CDR2 as SYDVKM. The V end was cut by 8 bases, the J end by 1 base, with 11 bases between. The DNA for the CDR3 is TGTGCCAGCCTCCAGACACTTAACTATGGCTACACCTTC. Its protein is CASLQTLNYGYTF.

The rearrangement links TRBV7-2 to TRBJ1-5; 9 bases agree with TRBD1. Germline lookup yields CDR1 SGHTA and CDR2 FQGNSA. The V segment lost 4 bases and the J segment 4 bases; nucleotides outside the gene matches: 5. The CDR3 is 15 residues long. DNA of the CDR3: TGTGCCAGCAGCTACCGGGACAGGGTGAATCAGCCCCAGCATTTT. This codes for CASSYRDRVNQPQHF.

This clonotype was found many times. The chain combines TRBV7-8 with TRBJ2-7; weak D call: TRBD1 (5 bases). V was shortened by 3 bases and J by 3 bases, with 12 bases between the two germline ends. The CDR3 sequence is 14 residues long. Germline V CDR1 and CDR2: SGHVS, FQNEAQ. The CDR3 reads CASSLGRLSYEQYF. The CDR3 DNA reads as TGTGCCAGCAGCTTGGGGCGCCTTAGCTACGAGCAGTACTTC.

This clonotype came up many times. The chain couples TRBV7-8 to TRBJ1-2, with 7 nucleotides matching TRBD1. Trimming removed 5 bases from V and 4 bases from J; junction bases left unmatched: 13. This CDR3 comprises 16 residues. CDR1 and CDR2 (germline): SGHVS, FQNEAQ. Here the CDR3 DNA reads TGTGCCAGCAGCCCTCAAACCGGGACAGAGGTCTATGGCTACACCTTC. This sequence encodes CASSPQTGTEVYGYTF.

This clonotype was recorded at least ten times. The rearrangement joins TRBV29-1 to TRBJ2-5, with D possibly called TRBD1 or TRBD2 (5 bases each). The V gene's germline CDR1 is SQVTM and CDR2 ANQGSEA. The CDR3 is 13 amino acids. V shed 4 bases and J shed 5 bases, with 14 bases lying between them. CDR3 sequence reads: CSVGRGPGETQYF. The CDR3 nucleotides read TGCAGCGTTGGTCGGGGCCCGGGGGAGACCCAGTACTTC.

The gene calls are TRBV29-1 and TRBJ1-1, with a tentative D call TRBD1 (5 bases). Germline loops: CDR1 SQVTM, CDR2 ANQGSEA. Trimming shortened V by 4 bases and J by 8 bases, and 14 bases separated the two germline ends. The CDR3 contains 12 residues. The CDR3 coding sequence is TGCAGCGTTGTCCAGGGTTGGCAAGAAGCTTTCTTT. It encodes CSVVQGWQEAFF.